A selection of T cell receptor beta chains follows, all from one sample in a study of post-analysis software for immune sequencing data. One entry per CDR3 protein results from TCRdb running MiXCR on the PCR reads. The data hold about 820,000 distinct CDR3 sequences, with approximately 57% observed a single time. Source material: blood. All receptors derive from a girl between 5 and 17 years old with multiple sclerosis. Each CDR3 is given with its conserved first and last residue.

J	V	CDR3
TRBJ2-4	TRBV3-1	CASSSILAGDPKNIQYF
TRBJ2-3	TRBV11-2	CASSWTQSTQYF
TRBJ2-5	TRBV7-8	CASSLGWARASPGETQYF
TRBJ1-2	TRBV5-1	CASSLTGATNYGYTF
TRBJ2-1	TRBV29-1	CSVEKVGYRDEQFF
TRBJ2-1	TRBV5-6	CASSTWTGFEQFF
TRBJ2-3	TRBV20-1	CKVGQGPTDTQYF
TRBJ2-7	TRBV20-1	CSALTSGRRYEQYF
TRBJ1-5	TRBV10-3	CAISPGEASGQPQHF
TRBJ1-1	TRBV7-2	CASSFVHGNTEAFF
TRBJ2-1	TRBV20-1	CSAYKGIEQFF
TRBJ2-4	TRBV7-2	CASSLVSGQVQYF
NA	TRBV5-1	CASLGQDQETQYF
NA	TRBV6-2/TRBV6-3	CASTRTGNPTEQYF
TRBJ1-2	TRBV29-1	CSVDHQGGFYGYTF
TRBJ2-5	TRBV6-5	CASSPYISSETQYF
TRBJ2-3	TRBV3-1	CASSPRGLADTDTQYF
TRBJ2-7	TRBV4-1	CASSQDPGKQYF
TRBJ1-5	TRBV7-7	CASSLEENQPQHF
TRBJ2-7	TRBV4-1	CASSDRVEDEQYF
TRBJ1-2	TRBV5-1	CASSPGGSYGYTF
TRBJ1-5	TRBV3-1	CASSRAVGFNQPQHF
TRBJ2-7	TRBV21-1	CASSKGGYEQYF
TRBJ2-4	TRBV12-3/TRBV12-4	CASSQGSAKNIQYF
TRBJ2-7	TRBV7-2	CASSRLAVYEQYF
TRBJ1-2	TRBV5-1	CASSLGATGSGGYTF
TRBJ2-2	TRBV10-2	CASNQDINTGELFF
TRBJ1-4	TRBV5-1	CASRDPGRVPQRGGKLFF
TRBJ2-5	TRBV11-3	CASSLDGSETQYF
TRBJ2-2	TRBV29-1	CSAQFGTGELFF
TRBJ1-1	TRBV11-1	CASSPRFGNTEAFF
TRBJ2-4	TRBV29-1	CSAVQRPGGGDEQYF
TRBJ2-5	TRBV15	CATSERTGTQETQYF
TRBJ1-1	TRBV10-3	CAISGRDRERTEAFF
TRBJ2-7	TRBV20-1	CSARDTQGSNEQYF
TRBJ2-2	TRBV29-1	CSVSAGGPDTGELFF